One sample yielded the 18 T cell receptor beta chains listed below, sequenced in a study of early T cells in non-severe SARS-CoV-2 infection. One entry per CDR3 protein, called by TCRdb with MiXCR from the 5' RACE reads. The sample holds tens of thousands of distinct CDR3 sequences; about 8.9% are singletons and the top ten take 15% to 20%. The sample was whole blood. The receptors stem from an adult who was a healthcare worker with PCR-confirmed SARS-CoV-2 infection or an uninfected control (not recorded which).

This clonotype has ten or more counts. V gene TRBV10-3 combines with J gene TRBJ2-4; perhaps D is TRBD1 or TRBD2 (6 bases each). CDR1 ENHRY and CDR2 SYGVKD come from the germline V gene. V lost 6 bases and J lost 3, with 12 bases in between. This CDR3 region has 14 residues. The CDR3 DNA is TGTGCCATCAGCCAAGGGGGGAACAAAAACATTCAGTACTTC. This translates into CAISQGGNKNIQYF.

A few counts support this clonotype. The J gene is TRBJ2-7, the V gene TRBV29-1; D call uncertain. This CDR3 has 11 amino acids. Trimming left V 5 bases short and J 1 base short, with 6 bases between. Germline V gives CDR1 SQVTM, CDR2 ANQGSEA. The CDR3 here is CSVQASYEQYF. DNA of the CDR3: TGCAGCGTTCAAGCATCCTACGAGCAGTACTTC.

This clonotype was counted at least ten times. V gene TRBV20-1 combines with J gene TRBJ1-4, with 7 nucleotides matching TRBD1. Germline CDR1 is DFQATT and CDR2 is SNEGSKA (reference sequence). V trimming: 6 bases; J trimming: 6 bases; junction bases outside the gene matches: 7. CDR3 size: 13 residues. The DNA for the CDR3 is TGCAGTGCGAACAGGGGCGTTGATGAAAAACTGTTTTTT. This translates into CSANRGVDEKLFF.

The J gene is TRBJ2-1, the V gene TRBV19; TRBD2 is a possible D gene (6 bases). Trimming pared 0 bases from V and 9 bases from J, leaving 18 bases between. CDR3 length equals 16 residues. Germline CDR1 reads LNHDA; CDR2 reads SQIVND (reference sequence). The CDR3: CASSIDLKGRLSEQFF. In DNA form, the CDR3 reads TGTGCCAGTAGTATAGATCTGAAGGGGAGGCTTAGTGAGCAGTTCTTC.

This clonotype came up many times. The chain links TRBV20-1 to TRBJ2-2; the D is unclear. The CDR3 covers 14 residues. CDR1 DFQATT and CDR2 SNEGSKA come from the germline V gene (reference sequence). V shed 3 bases and J shed 3 bases, with 11 bases lying between them. The CDR3 loop is CSARGSGDTGELFF. The CDR3 nucleotides read TGCAGTGCTAGGGGTTCTGGGGACACCGGGGAGCTGTTTTTT.

This clonotype was seen ten or more times. The chain combines TRBV7-9 with TRBJ2-1; D is perhaps TRBD1 or TRBD2 (5 bases each). Germline values: CDR1 SEHNR, CDR2 FQNEAQ (reference sequence). This CDR3 has 11 amino acids. V was shortened by 6 bases and J by 9 bases, with 9 bases between the two germline ends. The CDR3 protein is CASRGDAEQFF. The CDR3 bases are TGTGCCAGCAGGGGGGACGCTGAGCAGTTCTTC.

Ten or more counts support this clonotype. The chain links TRBV7-3 to TRBJ2-2; weak D call: TRBD2 (7 bases). CDR3 size: 16 residues. In germline, CDR1 is SGHTA, CDR2 FQGTGA. Trimming took off 5 bases at V and 0 bases at J, with 13 bases between the two ends. The CDR3 reads CASSPWGGPNTGELFF. The CDR3 bases are TGTGCCAGCAGCCCCTGGGGGGGGCCGAACACCGGGGAGCTGTTTTTT. The full variable domain, with the rest looked up from reference TRBV7-3 and TRBJ2-2, is GAGVSQTPSNKVTEKGKYVELRCDPISGHTALYWYRQSLGQGPEFLIYFQGTGAADDSGLPNDRFFAVRPEGSVSTLKIQRTERGDSAVYLCASSPWGGPNTGELFFGEGSRLTVL.

The rearrangement links TRBV7-9 to TRBJ2-7; 7 bases are a match to TRBD1. Germline V gives CDR1 SEHNR, CDR2 FQNEAQ (reference sequence). This CDR3 contains 13 residues. J gave up 5 bases and V 5 bases, and 6 bases lay outside the gene matches. CDR3 sequence: CASSQGVRNEQYF. The CDR3 DNA is TGTGCCAGCAGCCAGGGGGTAAGGAACGAGCAGTACTTC.

In this sample, this clonotype turned up a few times. The chain recombines TRBV6-5 with TRBJ1-2, with 7 bases that match TRBD1. V lost 6 bases and J lost 5; bases outside the gene matches: 9. Germline loops: CDR1 MNHEY, CDR2 SVGAGI. This CDR3 contains 14 residues. In DNA form, the CDR3 reads TGTGCCAGCAGCCGTCTGGACAGGAGATATGGCTACACCTTC. This translates into CASSRLDRRYGYTF.

There are many counts of this clonotype. This sequence joins TRBV2 and TRBJ1-4; the match to TRBD1 covers 9 bases. Germline V gene data show CDR1 as SNHLY and CDR2 as FYNNEI. The CDR3 covers 15 residues. V lost 6 bases to trimming and J lost 2 bases; unmatched junction nucleotides: 4. The CDR3 protein is CASSETGGTNEKLFF. The CDR3 bases are TGTGCCAGCAGCGAAACAGGGGGCACTAATGAAAAACTGTTTTTT.

There are many counts of this clonotype. The J gene is TRBJ2-1, the V gene TRBV25-1; the D is unclear. The germline V gene has CDR1 MGHDK and CDR2 SYGVNS. The CDR3 has 15 residues. Trimming stripped 4 bases from V and 6 bases from J, with 16 bases between. CDR3 DNA: TGTGCCAGCAGTGTTTCTTTGTTTTTAGGCAATGAGCAGTTCTTC. Protein sequence: CASSVSLFLGNEQFF.

This clonotype has at least ten counts. The chain uses TRBV4-3 and TRBJ2-7; the D call may be TRBD1 or TRBD2 (6 bases each). CDR1 is LGHNA and CDR2 is YSLEER in the germline V gene. V was trimmed by 0 bases and J by 4 bases, leaving 13 bases between them. The CDR3 covers 15 residues. In nucleotides, the CDR3 is TGCGCCAGCAGCCAAGAAAGGGGGGCTCGTTACGAGCAGTACTTC. This sequence encodes CASSQERGARYEQYF.

This clonotype was seen repeatedly, ten times or more. V is TRBV14 and J is TRBJ1-2; 8 bases align to TRBD1. The length of the CDR3 is 16 residues. Germline assignment: CDR1 SGHDN and CDR2 FVKESK. Trimming removed 4 bases from V and 7 bases from J; junction bases left unmatched: 14. CDR3 nucleotides: TGTGCCAGCAGCCCGGATTTGAGACAGGGGCCGGGTGGCTACACCTTC. Protein: CASSPDLRQGPGGYTF.

In nucleotides, the CDR3 is TGTGCCAGCAGTGATGGGACAGGGACAGGCTGGTCAAACGGTCAGTACTTC. It yields the protein CASSDGTGTGWSNGQYF. The chain uses TRBV6-1 and TRBJ2-4, with 9 nucleotides matching TRBD1. The CDR3 is made up of 17 amino acids. V dropped 3 bases and J dropped 12; count of bases not matched to a gene: 18. CDR1 and CDR2 (germline): MNHNS, SASEGT.

There are many counts of this clonotype. V is TRBV7-6 and J is TRBJ2-3; 10 nucleotides agree with TRBD2. The CDR3 extends over 18 amino acids. CDR1 and CDR2 (germline): SGHVS, FNYEAQ. Trimming removed 3 bases from V and 4 bases from J; junction bases left unmatched: 13. CDR3 nucleotides: TGTGCCAGCAGCTTGGCCCCAGGGACTAGCGACTTCCCAGATACGCAGTATTTT. Its protein product is CASSLAPGTSDFPDTQYF.

The chain combines TRBV7-2 with TRBJ2-6; D gene unclear. CDR1 and CDR2 (germline): SGHTA, FQGNSA. V was pared by 6 bases and J by 0 bases, with 9 bases between. This CDR3 has 15 residues. CDR3: CASSPTFSGANVLTF. CDR3 sequence (DNA): TGTGCCAGCAGTCCTACTTTCTCTGGGGCCAACGTCCTGACTTTC.

This clonotype has more than one count but fewer than ten. The chain joins TRBV2 to TRBJ2-1; D call uncertain. This CDR3 has 13 residues. Germline values: CDR1 SNHLY, CDR2 FYNNEI. The germline V and J ends were trimmed by 4 bases and 4 bases, with 8 bases remaining between them. Here the CDR3 DNA reads TGTGCCAGCAGTGGTAGAGGATACAATGAGCAGTTCTTC. Its translation is CASSGRGYNEQFF. The full variable domain, in which reference TRBV2 and TRBJ2-1 provide the parts outside the CDR3, is EPEVTQTPSHQVTQMGQEVILRCVPISNHLYFYWYRQILGQKVEFLVSFYNNEISEKSEIFDDQFSVERPDGSNFTLKIRSTKLEDSAMYFCASSGRGYNEQFFGPGTRLTVL.

This clonotype was picked up many times. The chain uses TRBV28 and TRBJ2-7; 7 nucleotides align to TRBD1. V trimming: 5 bases; J trimming: 0 bases; junction bases outside the gene matches: 10. Germline CDR1 and CDR2: MDHEN and SYDVKM. The length of the CDR3 is 16 residues. CDR3 sequence (DNA): TGTGCCAGCAGTCCACCGGACAGGATGAGCTCCTACGAGCAGTACTTC. Amino acid sequence: CASSPPDRMSSYEQYF.